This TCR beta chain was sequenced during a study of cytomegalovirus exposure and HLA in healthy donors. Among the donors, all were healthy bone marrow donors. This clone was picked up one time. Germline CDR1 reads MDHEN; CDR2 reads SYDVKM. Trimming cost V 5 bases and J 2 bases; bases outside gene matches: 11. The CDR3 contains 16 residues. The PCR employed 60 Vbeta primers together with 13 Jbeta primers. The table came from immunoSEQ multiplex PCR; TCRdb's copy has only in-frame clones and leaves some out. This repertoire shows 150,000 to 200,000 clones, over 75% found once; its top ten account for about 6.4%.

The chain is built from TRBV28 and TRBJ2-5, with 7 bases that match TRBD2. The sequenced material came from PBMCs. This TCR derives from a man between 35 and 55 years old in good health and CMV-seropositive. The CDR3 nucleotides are TGTGCCAGCAGTCCCACACTAGCGCCGAGGCAAGAGACCCAGTACTTC. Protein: CASSPTLAPRQETQYF.